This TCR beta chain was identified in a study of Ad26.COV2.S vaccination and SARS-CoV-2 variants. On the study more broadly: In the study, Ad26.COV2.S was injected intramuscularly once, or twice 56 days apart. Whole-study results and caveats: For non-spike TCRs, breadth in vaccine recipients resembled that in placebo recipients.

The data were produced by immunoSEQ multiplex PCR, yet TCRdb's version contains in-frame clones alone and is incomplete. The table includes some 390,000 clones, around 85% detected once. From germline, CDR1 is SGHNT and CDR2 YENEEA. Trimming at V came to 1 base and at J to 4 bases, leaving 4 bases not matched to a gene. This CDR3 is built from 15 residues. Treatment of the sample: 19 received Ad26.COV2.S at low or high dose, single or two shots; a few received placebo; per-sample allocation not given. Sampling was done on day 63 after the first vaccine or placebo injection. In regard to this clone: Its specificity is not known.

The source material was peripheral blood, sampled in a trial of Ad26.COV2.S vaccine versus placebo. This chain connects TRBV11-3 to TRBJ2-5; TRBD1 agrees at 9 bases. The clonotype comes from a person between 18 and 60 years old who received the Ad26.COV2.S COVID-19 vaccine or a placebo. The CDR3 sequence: CASSLGGQGRETQYF. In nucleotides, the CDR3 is TGTGCCAGCAGCTTAGGGGGACAGGGCCGAGAGACCCAGTACTTC.